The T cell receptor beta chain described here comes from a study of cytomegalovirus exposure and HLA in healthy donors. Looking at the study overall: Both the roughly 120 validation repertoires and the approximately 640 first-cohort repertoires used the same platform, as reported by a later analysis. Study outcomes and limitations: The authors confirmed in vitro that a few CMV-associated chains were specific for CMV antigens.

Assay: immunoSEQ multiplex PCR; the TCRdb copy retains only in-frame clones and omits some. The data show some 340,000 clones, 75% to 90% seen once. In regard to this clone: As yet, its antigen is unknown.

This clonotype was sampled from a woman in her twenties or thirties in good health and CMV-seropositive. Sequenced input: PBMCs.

CDR3 residues: CSAQRGSMEGYTF. CDR3 bases: TGCAGCGCCCAAAGGGGCAGTATGGAAGGCTACACCTTC. V gene TRBV29-1 combines with J gene TRBJ1-2, with D perhaps TRBD1 (5 bases). The ends were cut back, 7 bases at V and 8 bases at J, with 20 bases in the middle. CDR1 SQVTM and CDR2 ANQGSEA come from the germline V gene. The CDR3 sequence is 13 residues long.